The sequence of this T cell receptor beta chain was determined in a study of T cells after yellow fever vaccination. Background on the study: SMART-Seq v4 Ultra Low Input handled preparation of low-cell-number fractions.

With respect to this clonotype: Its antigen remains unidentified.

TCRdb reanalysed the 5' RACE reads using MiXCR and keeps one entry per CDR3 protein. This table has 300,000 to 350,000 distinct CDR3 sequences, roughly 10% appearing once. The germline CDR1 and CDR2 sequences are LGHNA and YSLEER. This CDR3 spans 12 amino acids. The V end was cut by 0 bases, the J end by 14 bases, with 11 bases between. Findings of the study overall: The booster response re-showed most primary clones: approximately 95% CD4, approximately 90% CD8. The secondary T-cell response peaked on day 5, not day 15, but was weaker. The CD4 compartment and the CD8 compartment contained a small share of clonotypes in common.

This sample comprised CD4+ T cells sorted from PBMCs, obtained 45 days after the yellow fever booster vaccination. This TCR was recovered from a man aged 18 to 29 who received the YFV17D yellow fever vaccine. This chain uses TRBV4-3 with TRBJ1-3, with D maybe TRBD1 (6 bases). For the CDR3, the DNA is TGCGCCAGCAGCCAAGATCGGGGGGCCCTATATTTT. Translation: CASSQDRGALYF.